The 28 T cell receptor beta chains below all came from one sample that was sequenced in a study of beta chain features in type 1 diabetes. The isolated RNA, all of it, was reverse transcribed, so expressed TCRB transcripts were what got sequenced. The data were produced by immunoSEQ multiplex PCR, yet TCRdb's version contains in-frame clones alone and is incomplete. Among 250,000 or so clones listed, 27% were seen once. Sequencing input: central memory CD4+ T cells from blood. These receptors were collected from a young man in good health.

This clone was counted many times. The chain couples TRBV5-4 to TRBJ2-6; no clear D gene. The CDR3 sequence is 12 residues long. CDR1 and CDR2 (germline): SGHNT, YYREEE (reference sequence). Deletions cut 10 bases from V and 7 bases from J, with 12 bases between. This chain's CDR3 is CASHGGANVLTF. In nucleotides, the CDR3 is TGTGCCTCCCACGGTGGCGCCAACGTCCTGACTTTC.

The chain has TRBV10-1 and TRBJ1-1; D remains ambiguous. The CDR3 has 13 residues. Trimming left V 4 bases short and J 0 bases short, with 6 bases between. Per germline, CDR1 WNHNN and CDR2 SYGVQD (reference sequence). CDR3 nucleotide sequence: TGCGCCAGCAGTGGACATATGAACACTGAAGCTTTCTTT. Encoded protein: CASSGHMNTEAFF.

This clone occurred many times. The rearrangement joins TRBV4-1 to TRBJ2-3; 8 bases align to TRBD1. The germline CDR1 and CDR2 sequences are MGHRA and YSYEKL. The length of the CDR3 is 16 residues. The V segment lost 6 bases and the J segment 4 bases; nucleotides outside the gene matches: 12. DNA for the CDR3: TGCGCCAGCAGTCCCACCGGGACAGGAGGCGCAGATACGCAGTATTTT. This gives the protein CASSPTGTGGADTQYF.

The chain recombines TRBV5-1 with TRBJ2-3; maybe TRBD2 (5 bases). The CDR3 runs 15 residues. V was shortened by 4 bases and J by 3 bases, with 15 bases between the two germline ends. Germline V lookup: CDR1 SGHRS, CDR2 YFSETQ. The CDR3 sequence: CASSLGSPGTDTQYF. Written as DNA, the CDR3 is TGCGCCAGCAGCCTTGGTAGTCCGGGGACAGATACGCAGTATTTT.

J is TRBJ1-1 and V is TRBV15; no reliable D call. CDR1 is LNHNV and CDR2 is YYDKDF in the germline V gene (reference sequence). The CDR3 has 16 residues. V shed 0 bases and J shed 1 base, with 12 bases lying between them. The CDR3 nucleotides are TGTGCCACCAGCAGAGATGGCGGGTTGGCGAACACTGAAGCTTTCTTT. Translating gives CATSRDGGLANTEAFF.

The chain is built from TRBV19 and TRBJ2-3, with 7 positions matching TRBD1. The ends lost 6 bases at V and 0 bases at J; junction bases unmatched: 9. CDR1 and CDR2 from the germline V gene are LNHDA and SQIVND (reference sequence). The CDR3 runs 16 residues. In DNA, the CDR3 is TGTGCCAGTAGCCGCGCCGGGACAGCTAGCACAGATACGCAGTATTTT. It specifies CASSRAGTASTDTQYF.

The genes are TRBV19 and TRBJ2-5; D call uncertain. Germline V CDR1 and CDR2: LNHDA, SQIVND (reference sequence). V was pared by 2 bases and J by 5 bases, with 15 bases between. The CDR3 covers 15 residues. The CDR3 DNA reads as TGTGCCAGTAGTATAATGGTTGGCAGTGGGGAGACCCAGTACTTC. This translates into CASSIMVGSGETQYF.

The sample holds a few counts of this clone. The gene calls are TRBV30 and TRBJ1-2; unclear D gene. The germline gives CDR1 GTSNPN, CDR2 SVGIG (reference sequence). Trimming stripped 1 base from V and 0 bases from J, with 9 bases between. The CDR3 consists of 14 residues. The CDR3 bases are TGTGCCTGGAGTGGCCGGAACGCTAACTATGGCTACACCTTC. Protein: CAWSGRNANYGYTF.

This clone appeared many times. The chain couples TRBV29-1 to TRBJ2-3; D not certain. Germline V gene lookup returns CDR1 SQVTM and CDR2 ANQGSEA. The germline V and J ends were trimmed by 8 bases and 3 bases, with 0 bases remaining between them. This CDR3 has 8 residues. The CDR3 loop is CSTDTQYF. CDR3 bases: TGCAGCACAGATACGCAGTATTTT.

This clone was detected only a few times. The chain has TRBV5-6 and TRBJ2-5; D is unresolved. With 4 bases removed from V and 5 bases from J, the gap between germline ends came to 12 bases. The CDR3 contains 13 residues. The V gene's germline CDR1 is SGHDT and CDR2 YYEEEE. CDR3 protein: CASSADRLETQYF. CDR3 DNA: TGTGCCAGCAGCGCAGATAGGTTGGAGACCCAGTACTTC.

This clone was observed a few times. The CDR3 here is CASSLWDRGVDTQYF. CDR3 coding DNA: TGTGCCAGCAGCTTATGGGACAGGGGTGTAGATACGCAGTATTTT. The chain links TRBV13 to TRBJ2-3; 10 bases are shared with TRBD1. The CDR3 loop spans 15 amino acids. CDR1 and CDR2 from the germline V gene are PRHDT and FYEKMQ (reference sequence). J lost 5 bases, V lost 2 bases, and 4 bases had no gene match.

This clone has just a few counts. This chain links TRBV7-2 with TRBJ2-7; 8 positions agree with TRBD1. J was trimmed by 5 bases and V by 1 base; bases with no gene match: 4. The CDR3 sequence is 14 residues long. CDR1 and CDR2 from the germline V gene are SGHTA and FQGNSA. The CDR3 DNA reads TGTGCCAGCAGCTTAGGCAGGGGGCTAAACGAGCAGTACTTC. As protein: CASSLGRGLNEQYF.

This clone was detected ten times or more. This chain links TRBV9 with TRBJ2-7; the D gene is possibly TRBD2 (6 bases). The CDR3 totals 15 residues. V lost 4 bases, J lost 5 bases, and 19 bases lay in between. CDR1 is SGDLS and CDR2 is YYNGEE in the germline V gene. The CDR3 loop is CASSPTDESSDEQYF. DNA of the CDR3: TGTGCCAGCAGCCCGACCGACGAGTCTAGCGACGAGCAGTACTTC.

This clone came up many times. This chain connects TRBV6-5 to TRBJ2-1; a weak D match, TRBD2 (5 bases). There are 14 residues in the CDR3. The germline gives CDR1 MNHEY, CDR2 SVGAGI. V was cut by 7 bases and J by 0 bases, with 10 bases left in between. The CDR3 sequence: CASKIGSSYNEQFF. The CDR3, as DNA: TGTGCCAGCAAGATAGGGAGCTCCTACAATGAGCAGTTCTTC.

This clone was seen a handful of times. This sequence joins TRBV9 and TRBJ1-5; 7 nucleotides align to TRBD1. The V and J ends lost 7 bases and 9 bases, in that order; junction bases with no gene match: 13. The CDR3 sequence is 14 residues long. Germline V gene data show CDR1 as SGDLS and CDR2 as YYNGEE. The CDR3 coding sequence is TGTGCCAGCGGAGCCCGGCAGGGGGATGGGCCCCAGCATTTT. This encodes CASGARQGDGPQHF.

At least ten counts were recorded for this clone. This chain links TRBV28 with TRBJ2-1; the D gene could be TRBD1 or TRBD2 (5 bases each). Trimming left V 3 bases short and J 5 bases short, with 17 bases between. CDR1 and CDR2 (germline): MDHEN, SYDVKM. This CDR3 is built from 16 residues. Here the CDR3 reads CASSFARGAQDNEQFF. For the CDR3, the DNA is TGTGCCAGCAGTTTTGCCCGAGGGGCCCAGGACAATGAGCAGTTCTTC.

This clone was found a few times. The V gene is TRBV7-2, the J gene TRBJ2-6; D not certain. CDR3 length equals 17 residues. Germline V gives CDR1 SGHTA, CDR2 FQGNSA. The ends were cut back, 1 base at V and 0 bases at J, with 10 bases in the middle. This CDR3 reads CASSLVSRSSGANVLTF. For the CDR3, the DNA is TGTGCCAGCAGCTTAGTTTCCAGGAGCTCTGGGGCCAACGTCCTGACTTTC.

Only a few counts were recorded for this clone. The chain uses TRBV29-1 and TRBJ1-5, with unresolved D. Germline V lookup: CDR1 SQVTM, CDR2 ANQGSEA. Trimming pared 4 bases from V and 0 bases from J, leaving 7 bases between. This CDR3 contains 13 residues. The CDR3 bases are TGCAGCGTTGCGGCCAATAGCAATCAGCCCCAGCATTTT. This translates into CSVAANSNQPQHF.

The J gene is TRBJ2-6, the V gene TRBV5-6, with TRBD1 matching 8 bases. The CDR3 has 15 residues. The J segment lost 2 bases and the V segment lost 4 bases, leaving 2 bases of the junction unmatched. Looked up from germline, CDR1 is SGHDT and CDR2 is YYEEEE. CDR3 protein: CASSLRGPGANVLTF. In DNA, the CDR3 is TGTGCCAGCAGCCTCAGGGGGCCTGGGGCCAACGTCCTGACTTTC. The complete variable domain, with remaining parts taken from reference TRBV5-6 and TRBJ2-6, reads DAGVTQSPTHLIKTRGQQVTLRCSPKSGHDTVSWYQQALGQGPQFIFQYYEEEERQRGNFPDRFSGHQFPNYSSELNVNALLLGDSALYLCASSLRGPGANVLTFGAGSRLTVL.

This clone has a handful of counts. The gene calls are TRBV28 and TRBJ2-3; no reliable D call. Germline assignment: CDR1 MDHEN and CDR2 SYDVKM. The CDR3 runs 13 residues. The V gene lost 7 bases and the J gene lost 2 bases, with 10 bases spanning the gap. The DNA of the CDR3 is TGTGCCAGCACTATCGACACCACAGATACGCAGTATTTT. Encoded protein: CASTIDTTDTQYF.

This clone appeared a few times. Other DNA sequences from this sample encode an identical CDR3 as well. The chain carries TRBV30 and TRBJ2-1, with D perhaps TRBD2 (5 bases). The germline V gene encodes CDR1 GTSNPN and CDR2 SVGIG (reference sequence). The V end was cut by 2 bases, the J end by 4 bases, with 6 bases between. There are 12 residues in the CDR3. Written as DNA, the CDR3 is TGTGCCTGGAGTCGGGGATACAATGAGCAGTTCTTC. Its protein is CAWSRGYNEQFF.

This clone was counted a few times. The V and J genes are TRBV5-1 and TRBJ1-2; 8 nucleotides align to TRBD1. The CDR3 is 15 amino acids. Per the germline V gene, CDR1 is SGHRS and CDR2 is YFSETQ. V was clipped by 1 base and J by 8 bases; unmatched bases: 10. Here the CDR3 reads CASSLNGQGTKGYTF. The CDR3 bases are TGCGCCAGCAGCTTGAACGGACAGGGAACGAAGGGCTACACCTTC.

This clone was observed a few times. The chain recombines TRBV6-5 with TRBJ2-1, with D unresolved. Deletions cut 6 bases from V and 2 bases from J, with 8 bases between. Germline CDR1 reads MNHEY; CDR2 reads SVGAGI. CDR3 length: 13 residues. The CDR3 region has the DNA TGTGCCAGCAGACGTCCTACCTACAATGAGCAGTTCTTC. This translates into CASRRPTYNEQFF.

The chain is built from TRBV10-3 and TRBJ2-5, with D perhaps matching TRBD2 (5 bases). Trimming stripped 3 bases from V and 6 bases from J, with 17 bases between. This CDR3 contains 15 residues. The germline V gene has CDR1 ENHRY and CDR2 SYGVKD. The DNA of the CDR3 is TGTGCCATCAGTGACCCCTCCGGGGTCGCCAAGACCCAGTACTTC. It translates to CAISDPSGVAKTQYF.

There are a few counts of this clone. The chain carries TRBV7-9 and TRBJ1-2, with TRBD1 matching over 11 bases. This CDR3 is built from 15 residues. V trimming: 4 bases; J trimming: 5 bases; junction bases outside the gene matches: 6. Germline CDR1 is SEHNR and CDR2 is FQNEAQ (reference sequence). Here the CDR3 DNA reads TGTGCCAGCAGCTCTGGACAGGGGGCCATTTATGGCTACACCTTC. Amino acids: CASSSGQGAIYGYTF.

V and J are TRBV4-3 and TRBJ2-7; TRBD2 aligns across 15 bases. This CDR3 is 18 amino acids long. Germline V gene lookup returns CDR1 LGHNA and CDR2 YSLEER. V lost 4 bases to trimming and J lost 4 bases; unmatched junction nucleotides: 11. DNA of the CDR3: TGCGCCAGCAGCCTCGGACTAGCGGGAGGGCCTTTCGGGTACGAGCAGTACTTC. It yields the protein CASSLGLAGGPFGYEQYF.

There are a few counts of this clone. Other DNA sequences in the sample encode the same CDR3. V is TRBV4-3 and J is TRBJ2-1, with a weak D call TRBD2 (5 bases). This CDR3 is built from 13 residues. The V end lost 0 bases, the J end lost 7 bases, and 7 bases lay between the germline ends. Germline CDR1 reads LGHNA; CDR2 reads YSLEER. CDR3 bases: TGCGCCAGCAGCCAAGAGGGCGGGAATGAGCAGTTCTTC. As protein: CASSQEGGNEQFF.

In its sample, this clone was seen a few times. The chain recombines TRBV7-2 with TRBJ2-7, with D perhaps matching TRBD1 or TRBD2 (5 bases each). V was shortened by 4 bases and J by 2 bases, with 12 bases between the two germline ends. The germline gives CDR1 SGHTA, CDR2 FQGNSA. This CDR3 has 14 amino acids. The CDR3 sequence is CASSSRDGPYEQYF. The CDR3 nucleotides read TGTGCCAGCAGCTCCCGGGACGGGCCCTACGAGCAGTACTTC.